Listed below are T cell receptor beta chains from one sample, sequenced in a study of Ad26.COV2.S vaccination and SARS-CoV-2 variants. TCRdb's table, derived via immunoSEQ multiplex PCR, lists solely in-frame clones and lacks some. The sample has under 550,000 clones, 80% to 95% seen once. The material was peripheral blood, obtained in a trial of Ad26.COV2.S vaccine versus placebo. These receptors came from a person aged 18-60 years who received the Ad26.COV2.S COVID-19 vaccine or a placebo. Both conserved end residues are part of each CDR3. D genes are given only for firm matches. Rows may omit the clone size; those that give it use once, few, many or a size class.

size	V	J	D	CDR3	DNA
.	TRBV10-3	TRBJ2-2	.	CAISGGGELFF	TGTGCCATCAGTGGCGGGGGGGAGCTGTTTTTT
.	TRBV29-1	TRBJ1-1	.	CSVEKGQQVEAFF	TGCAGCGTTGAGAAGGGCCAACAGGTTGAAGCTTTCTTT
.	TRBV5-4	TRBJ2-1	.	CASSLRAGSYNEQFF	TGTGCCAGCAGCTTGCGGGCGGGCTCCTACAATGAGCAGTTCTTC
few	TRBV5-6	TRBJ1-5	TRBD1	CASSFKAGGQGTQPQHF	TGTGCCAGCAGCTTCAAAGCTGGCGGACAGGGTACTCAGCCCCAGCATTTT
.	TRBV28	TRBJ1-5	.	CASSPFLKDRYNQPQHF	TGTGCCAGCAGCCCATTCTTAAAAGACAGGTACAATCAGCCCCAGCATTTT
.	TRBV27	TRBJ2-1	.	CASSLGGGYNEQFF	TGTGCCAGCAGTTTGGGGGGTGGCTACAATGAGCAGTTCTTC
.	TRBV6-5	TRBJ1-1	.	CASSLTGRENTEAFF	TGTGCCAGCAGTCTTACGGGACGGGAGAACACTGAAGCTTTCTTT
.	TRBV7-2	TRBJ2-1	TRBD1	CASSLEGAFDEQFF	TGTGCCAGCAGCTTAGAGGGGGCGTTTGATGAGCAGTTCTTC
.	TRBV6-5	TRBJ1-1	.	CASSYAGAPMNTEAFF	TGTGCCAGCAGTTACGCAGGGGCCCCCATGAACACTGAAGCTTTCTTT
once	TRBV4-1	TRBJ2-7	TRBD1	CASSQTGQPLSYEQYF	TGCGCCAGCAGCCAGACGGGACAGCCCCTCTCCTACGAGCAGTACTTC
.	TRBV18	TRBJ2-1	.	CASSLTTNEQFF	TGTGCCAGCTCACTCACTACTAATGAGCAGTTCTTC
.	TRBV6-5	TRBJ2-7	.	CASSYDRSYEQYF	TGTGCCAGCAGTTACGACCGGTCCTACGAGCAGTACTTC
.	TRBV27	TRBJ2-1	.	CASSLRTVYNEQFF	TGTGCCAGCAGTCTCCGGACAGTCTACAATGAGCAGTTCTTC
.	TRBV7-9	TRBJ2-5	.	CASSLGAGTLSAETQYF	TGTGCCAGCAGTCTCGGAGCAGGGACTCTTTCTGCAGAGACCCAGTACTTC
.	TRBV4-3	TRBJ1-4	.	CASSQGPDEKLFF	TGCGCCAGCAGCCAAGGTCCGGATGAAAAACTGTTTTTT
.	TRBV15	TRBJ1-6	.	CATSRDRGPGYNSPLHF	TGTGCCACCAGCAGAGATCGGGGACCGGGGTATAATTCACCCCTCCACTTT
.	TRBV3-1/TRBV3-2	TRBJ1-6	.	CASSPFGESSYNSPLHF	TGTGCCAGCAGCCCCTTTGGGGAAAGCTCCTATAATTCACCCCTCCACTTT
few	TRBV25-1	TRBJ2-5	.	CASSEYGELETQYF	TGTGCCAGCAGTGAATATGGGGAATTGGAGACCCAGTACTTC
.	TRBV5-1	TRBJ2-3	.	CASSLLSGGGTDTQYF	TGCGCCAGCAGCTTGTTGTCTGGGGGTGGTACAGATACGCAGTATTTT
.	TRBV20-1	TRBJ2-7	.	CSASFVIAYEQYF	TGCAGTGCTAGTTTTGTCATAGCCTACGAGCAGTACTTC
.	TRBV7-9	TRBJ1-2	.	CASSPGAPDGYTF	TGTGCCAGCAGCCCCGGGGCTCCGGATGGCTACACCTTC
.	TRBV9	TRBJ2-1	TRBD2	CASSGGGRDEQFF	TGTGCCAGCAGTGGGGGCGGGAGGGACGAGCAGTTCTTC
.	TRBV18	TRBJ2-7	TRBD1	CASSPGQGIYEQYF	TGTGCCAGCTCACCAGGACAGGGGATCTACGAGCAGTACTTC
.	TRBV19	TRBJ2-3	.	CASSKGQGPHHTQYF	TGTGCCAGTAGTAAAGGGCAGGGCCCCCACCATACGCAGTATTTT
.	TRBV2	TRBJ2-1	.	CASIRDGPYNEQFF	TGTGCCAGCATCCGAGACGGACCTTACAATGAGCAGTTCTTC
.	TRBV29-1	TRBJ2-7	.	CSVGGPGLYEQYF	TGCAGCGTTGGGGGGCCAGGCTTGTACGAGCAGTACTTC
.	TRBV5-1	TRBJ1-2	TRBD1	CASSPNLTGKVGYTF	TGCGCCAGCAGCCCAAACCTGACAGGGAAGGTTGGCTACACCTTC
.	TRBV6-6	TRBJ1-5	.	CASSGRTANQPQHF	TGTGCCAGCAGCGGAAGGACAGCTAATCAGCCCCAGCATTTT
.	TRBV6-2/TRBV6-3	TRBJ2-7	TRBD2	CASSLLAGGSSYEQYF	TGTGCCAGCAGCCTGCTAGCGGGAGGGAGCTCCTACGAGCAGTACTTC
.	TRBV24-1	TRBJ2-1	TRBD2	CATRASGVYNEQFF	TGTGCCACCAGGGCTAGCGGGGTCTACAATGAGCAGTTCTTC
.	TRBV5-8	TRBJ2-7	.	CASSDREGTYEQYF	TGTGCCAGCAGTGACAGGGAGGGAACCTACGAGCAGTACTTC
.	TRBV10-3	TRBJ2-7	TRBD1	CAISGQGEPSYEQYF	TGTGCCATCAGTGGACAGGGAGAACCATCCTACGAGCAGTACTTC
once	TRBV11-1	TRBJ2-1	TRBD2	CASSPGTSGTNEQFF	TGTGCCAGCAGCCCGGGGACTAGCGGGACGAATGAGCAGTTCTTC
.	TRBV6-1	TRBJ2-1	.	CASSESYENEQFF	TGTGCCAGCAGTGAGAGTTATGAAAATGAGCAGTTCTTC
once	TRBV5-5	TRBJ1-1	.	CASSLGTGSTEAFF	TGTGCCAGCAGCTTGGGAACAGGGAGCACTGAAGCTTTCTTT
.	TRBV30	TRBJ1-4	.	CAWSGGVEKLFF	TGTGCCTGGAGTGGGGGGGTTGAAAAACTGTTTTTT
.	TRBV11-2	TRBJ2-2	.	CASSSLLGGELFF	TGTGCCAGCAGCTCCCTACTAGGCGGGGAGCTGTTTTTT
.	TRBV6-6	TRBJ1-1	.	CASDSGMGLGRTEAFF	TGTGCCAGCGACTCGGGGATGGGGCTTGGTAGAACTGAAGCTTTCTTT
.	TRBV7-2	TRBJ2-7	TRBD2	CASSPRVGTNYEQYF	TGTGCCAGCAGCCCCCGAGTCGGGACTAACTACGAGCAGTACTTC